This TCR beta chain was retrieved from a study of neurological immune-mediated disorders. V lost 5 bases and J lost 3, with 7 bases in between. The CDR3 totals 12 residues. Germline loops: CDR1 MNHNY, CDR2 SVGAGI (reference sequence). The cDNA came from 5'RACE, which used 10-nucleotide random UMIs. Using its own MiXCR run on the 5' RACE reads, TCRdb lists one record per CDR3 protein. Of about 53,000 distinct CDR3 sequences in the sample, around 3.4% were seen once. This clonotype was seen repeatedly, ten times or more. Antigen unknown. Study conclusions and caveats: HTLV-1-associated myelopathy showed the most TCR clonal expansion; multiple sclerosis the least, below healthy controls.

This TCR derives from a woman under 40 with multiple sclerosis. Sequenced: PBMCs. The chain carries TRBV6-6 and TRBJ1-1; D is undetermined. The CDR3 here is CASSHGDTEAFF. The CDR3 nucleotides read TGTGCCAGCAGTCACGGGGACACTGAAGCTTTCTTT.